The 5 T cell receptor beta chains in this list originate from one sample, sequenced in a study of blood T cell repertoires in COVID-19. The table came from immunoSEQ multiplex PCR; TCRdb's copy has only in-frame clones and leaves some out. The sample has approximately 500,000 clones, roughly 89% seen once; the top ten hold under 8.5%. The sequenced sample consisted of peripheral blood. The receptor source for this set is a woman aged 50 to 65 with COVID-19, enrolled during active disease.

V is TRBV9 and J is TRBJ2-3; perhaps TRBD2 as D (5 bases). This CDR3 comprises 15 residues. V shed 3 bases and J shed 0 bases, with 11 bases lying between them. Germline assignment: CDR1 SGDLS and CDR2 YYNGEE. The CDR3 loop reads CASSEDSSSTDTQYF. The DNA of the CDR3 is TGTGCCAGCAGCGAGGACTCATCGAGCACAGATACGCAGTATTTT.

This sequence joins TRBV10-1 and TRBJ2-5; 7 nucleotides agree with TRBD1. This CDR3 is built from 15 residues. In germline, CDR1 is WNHNN, CDR2 SYGVQD (reference sequence). Germline trimming cut 11 bases from V and 1 base from J; bases unmatched to any gene: 13. The CDR3 DNA reads TGCGCCTCCTCGTCCGGGACAGCGTTCCAAGAGACCCAGTACTTC. It encodes CASSSGTAFQETQYF.

This sequence joins TRBV6-5 and TRBJ2-1, with 8 bases fitting TRBD1. J gave up 6 bases and V 9 bases, and 10 bases lay outside the gene matches. CDR1 is MNHEY, CDR2 SVGAGI, per germline. CDR3 size: 14 residues. CDR3 region: CASTLDRGFNEQFF. The CDR3 nucleotides are TGTGCCAGTACCCTTGACAGGGGCTTCAATGAGCAGTTCTTC.

The chain links TRBV28 to TRBJ1-2; D unresolved. Between the trimmed V and J ends, which lost 4 bases and 8 bases, there was a span of 11 bases. This CDR3 spans 12 amino acids. In germline, CDR1 is MDHEN, CDR2 SYDVKM. The CDR3 nucleotides are TGTGCCAGCAGTTCGGGGTCCCGAGGCTACACCTTC. Protein: CASSSGSRGYTF.

V usage is TRBV4-1 and J usage is TRBJ1-1; 7 bases align to TRBD1. This CDR3 spans 15 amino acids. Per the germline V gene, CDR1 is MGHRA and CDR2 is YSYEKL. After removal of 5 bases from V and 7 bases from J, the junction contained 13 bases not matched to a gene. CDR3 nucleotide sequence: TGCGCCAGCAGCGAGACACAGGGGATCTTTGGTGAAGCTTTCTTT. This codes for CASSETQGIFGEAFF.